The rows below give T cell receptor beta chains drawn from one sample of a study of shared clonotypes between healthy human individuals. The method was immunoSEQ multiplex PCR; TCRdb's version includes in-frame clones alone and lacks a portion of them. The sample contains over 95,000 clones, around 43% of which appear only once. The sample taken for sequencing was PBMCs. Every receptor here comes from a woman aged 40-49 years in good health. Some clones in this sample may be carry-over from other donors' samples. Both conserved end residues are part of each CDR3. The D gene is left open where the match is weak. The listing skips clone size in some rows; elsewhere it reads once, few, many or a size class.

abundance: many; j_gene: TRBJ2-1; d_gene: NA; v_gene: TRBV5-1; CDR3aa: CASSAVWDEQFF; CDR3nt: TGCGCCAGCAGTGCGGTATGGGATGAGCAGTTCTTC
abundance: NA; j_gene: TRBJ2-1; d_gene: NA; v_gene: TRBV6-4; CDR3aa: CASSDSPGRSYNEQFF; CDR3nt: TGTGCCAGCAGTGACTCGCCGGGACGCTCCTACAATGAGCAGTTCTTC
abundance: many; j_gene: TRBJ2-5; d_gene: TRBD2; v_gene: TRBV6-6; CDR3aa: CASSYKRLAGAETQYF; CDR3nt: TGTGCCAGCAGTTACAAGAGACTAGCGGGAGCGGAGACCCAGTACTTC
abundance: NA; j_gene: TRBJ2-1; d_gene: NA; v_gene: TRBV11-2; CDR3aa: CASSFGEQFF; CDR3nt: TGTGCCAGCAGCTTTGGCGAGCAGTTCTTC
abundance: NA; j_gene: TRBJ1-5; d_gene: NA; v_gene: TRBV2; CDR3aa: CASSEQGVSNQPQHF; CDR3nt: TGTGCCAGCAGTGAACAAGGGGTGAGCAATCAGCCCCAGCATTTT
abundance: NA; j_gene: TRBJ2-7; d_gene: NA; v_gene: TRBV15; CDR3aa: CATSRDARYEQYF; CDR3nt: TGTGCCACCAGCAGAGATGCCCGATACGAGCAGTACTTC
abundance: many; j_gene: TRBJ1-2; d_gene: NA; v_gene: TRBV29-1; CDR3aa: CSVESGQGYGYTF; CDR3nt: TGCAGCGTTGAGAGTGGGCAGGGCTATGGCTACACCTTC
abundance: many; j_gene: TRBJ2-7; d_gene: TRBD2; v_gene: TRBV7-2; CDR3aa: CASSLTSGRSYEQYF; CDR3nt: TGTGCCAGCAGCCTCACTAGCGGGAGGTCCTACGAGCAGTACTTC
abundance: few; j_gene: TRBJ1-5; d_gene: NA; v_gene: TRBV30; CDR3aa: CACCGRYSNQPQHF; CDR3nt: TGTGCCTGCTGCGGACGGTATAGCAATCAGCCCCAGCATTTT
abundance: NA; j_gene: TRBJ2-1; d_gene: TRBD1; v_gene: TRBV7-2; CDR3aa: CASSLGTGSYNEQFF; CDR3nt: TGTGCCAGCAGTTTAGGGACAGGGTCGTACAATGAGCAGTTCTTC
abundance: few; j_gene: TRBJ2-5; d_gene: NA; v_gene: TRBV27; CDR3aa: CASSSGDSQETQYF; CDR3nt: TGTGCCAGCAGTTCGGGGGACAGCCAAGAGACCCAGTACTTC
abundance: NA; j_gene: TRBJ1-4; d_gene: NA; v_gene: TRBV7-9; CDR3aa: CASSLAGRLNEKLFF; CDR3nt: TGTGCCAGCAGCTTAGCGGGACGCTTGAATGAAAAACTGTTTTTT
abundance: NA; j_gene: TRBJ2-1; d_gene: NA; v_gene: TRBV21-1; CDR3aa: CASSTHRGTSGRAVIDEQFF; CDR3nt: TGTGCCAGCAGCACCCACAGGGGGACTAGCGGGAGGGCCGTCATCGATGAGCAGTTCTTC